The text below deals with one T cell receptor beta chain. What it binds is not known. This sample stems from a study of T cell responses to AZD1222 COVID-19 vaccine. Study-wide findings and caveats: It should be noted that donors were predominantly white British and more often female, and clonal diversity was possibly underestimated. There were repertoire samples only from the period after the peak T cell response.

The table came from immunoSEQ multiplex PCR; TCRdb's copy has only in-frame clones and leaves some out. The sample lists 90,000 to 120,000 clones, nearly 90% occurring once. The source was peripheral blood, collected 28 days after the second AZD1222 dose. The receptor was isolated from an adult who received the AZD1222 COVID-19 vaccine.

The CDR3: CASSPGGVSGANVLTF. In DNA, the CDR3 is TGTGCCAGCAGCCCGGGAGGGGTCTCTGGGGCCAACGTCCTGACTTTC. V usage is TRBV11-2 and J usage is TRBJ2-6, with TRBD2 matching over 8 bases. Trimming cost V 5 bases and J 0 bases; bases outside gene matches: 3. Germline V lookup: CDR1 SGHAT, CDR2 FQNNGV. This CDR3 spans 16 amino acids. Full variable domain (remainder filled in from reference TRBV11-2 and TRBJ2-6): EAGVAQSPRYKIIEKRQSVAFWCNPISGHATLYWYQQILGQGPKLLIQFQNNGVVDDSQLPKDRFSAERLKGVDSTLKIQPAKLEDSAVYLCASSPGGVSGANVLTFGAGSRLTVL.